One and the same sample provided the 15 T cell receptor beta chains below, sequenced in a study of CD8 T cells in ankylosing spondylitis. From the 5' RACE reads, TCRdb called clonotypes with MiXCR, one entry per CDR3 protein. The repertoire includes hundreds of thousands of distinct CDR3 sequences, 12% of them detected once, and just over 0.5% sits in the top ten. General observations from the study: For ankylosing spondylitis blood, a TCR beta motif of eight or nine highly homologous variants appeared characteristic.

No antigens are known for them. The sample comprised blood, either unsorted or a sorted T cell fraction (not recorded which). Source of these receptors: a male donor with ankylosing spondylitis.

This clonotype has at least ten counts. The chain carries TRBV10-2 and TRBJ1-5; possibly TRBD1 for D (5 bases). The CDR3 spans 12 residues. The germline V and J ends were trimmed by 8 bases and 3 bases, with 8 bases remaining between them. Germline V gene lookup returns CDR1 WSHSY and CDR2 SAAADI. The CDR3 bases are TGCGCCAGCCGGGACCTCAATCAGCCCCAGCATTTT. Translation gives CASRDLNQPQHF.

Worth noting for this clonotype: A read error is possible here, since a much larger clone lies one base away. DNA for the CDR3: TGTGCCAGCAGCCCCGGGGTCTCTGGGGCCAACGTCCTGACTTTC. This codes for CASSPGVSGANVLTF. The chain links TRBV6-1 to TRBJ2-6, with TRBD2 as a possible D gene (5 bases). Per the germline V gene, CDR1 is MNHNS and CDR2 is SASEGT. The V gene lost 6 bases and the J gene lost 0 bases, with 9 bases spanning the gap. This CDR3 has 15 amino acids.

This clonotype was recorded at least ten times. V usage is TRBV18 and J usage is TRBJ2-1; D could derive from TRBD1 or TRBD2 (5 bases each). V lost 6 bases and J 7 bases, leaving 19 bases between the germline ends. Germline V gives CDR1 KGHSH, CDR2 LQKENI. This CDR3 has 15 residues. CDR3 amino acids: CASSFTWDLGNEQFF. CDR3 nucleotides: TGTGCCAGCTCGTTTACATGGGACCTTGGGAATGAGCAGTTCTTC. Using reference TRBV18 and TRBJ2-1 for the parts outside the CDR3, the full variable domain is NAGVMQNPRHLVRRRGQEARLRCSPMKGHSHVYWYRQLPEEGLKFMVYLQKENIIDESGMPKERFSAEFPKEGPSILRIQQVVRGDSAAYFCASSFTWDLGNEQFFGPGTRLTVL.

This clonotype has just a few counts. The V gene is TRBV5-1, the J gene TRBJ1-1; D gene unclear. There are 13 residues in the CDR3. The V gene's germline CDR1 is SGHRS and CDR2 YFSETQ. The V and J ends lost 7 bases and 1 base respectively, with 11 bases between them. The CDR3 DNA sequence: TGCGCCAGCGGAGCCTACAAGAACACTGAAGCTTTCTTT. This gives the protein CASGAYKNTEAFF.

The chain uses TRBV10-1 and TRBJ2-2, with D possibly being TRBD1 or TRBD2 (6 bases each). The CDR3 totals 15 residues. The ends were cut back, 5 bases at V and 5 bases at J, with 15 bases in the middle. Germline values: CDR1 WNHNN, CDR2 SYGVQD (reference sequence). CDR3 loop: CASSTGAAGTGELFF. CDR3 bases: TGCGCCAGCAGTACGGGGGCCGCAGGGACCGGGGAGCTGTTTTTT.

The genes are TRBV18 and TRBJ2-3; no clear D gene. The CDR3 spans 14 residues. The germline CDR1 and CDR2 sequences are KGHSH and LQKENI. The V and J ends lost 1 base and 4 bases respectively, with 9 bases between them. The CDR3 bases are TGTGCCAGCTCACCACGGCCTTCAGCAGATACGCAGTATTTT. Its protein product is CASSPRPSADTQYF.

There are many counts of this clonotype. This chain links TRBV5-5 with TRBJ2-3; D uncertain. The ends were cut back, 0 bases at V and 3 bases at J, with 8 bases in the middle. The CDR3 sequence is 14 residues long. CDR1 and CDR2 (germline): SGHKS, YYEKEE (reference sequence). The DNA for the CDR3 is TGTGCCAGCAGCTTGGAGGCCGGTACAGATACGCAGTATTTT. Translated: CASSLEAGTDTQYF.

The J gene is TRBJ2-5, the V gene TRBV6-1, with 8 nucleotides matching TRBD1. V lost 7 bases, J lost 5 bases, and 9 bases stayed unmatched. The CDR3 runs 14 residues. Germline V lookup: CDR1 MNHNS, CDR2 SASEGT. Here the CDR3 DNA reads TGTGCCAGCACCCGACAGGGGCTTTGGGAGACCCAGTACTTC. This encodes CASTRQGLWETQYF.

This clonotype was counted many times. The chain combines TRBV11-2 with TRBJ2-2; 11 bases fit TRBD2. V was clipped by 1 base and J by 3 bases; unmatched bases: 1. The CDR3 has 16 residues. Germline V gene lookup returns CDR1 SGHAT and CDR2 FQNNGV. This CDR3 is CASSLGTSGYTGELFF. In nucleotides, the CDR3 is TGTGCCAGCAGCTTAGGGACTAGCGGGTACACCGGGGAGCTGTTTTTT.

This clonotype was counted a few times. The chain employs TRBV5-1 and TRBJ2-7, with 7 bases fitting TRBD1. V dropped 4 bases and J dropped 5; count of bases not matched to a gene: 9. The CDR3 is made up of 14 amino acids. Germline CDR1 SGHRS, CDR2 YFSETQ. CDR3 loop: CASSPGQMSNEQYF. In DNA, the CDR3 is TGCGCCAGCAGCCCGGGACAGATGTCTAACGAGCAGTACTTC.

The chain has TRBV7-2 and TRBJ2-5; TRBD1 might be the D (5 bases). CDR1 SGHTA and CDR2 FQGNSA come from the germline V gene. This CDR3 is built from 14 residues. Trimming took off 1 base at V and 4 bases at J, with 10 bases between the two ends. For the CDR3, the DNA is TGTGCCAGCAGCTTAGGCGGTGGGGCAGAGACCCAGTACTTC. Translated: CASSLGGGAETQYF.

The V and J genes are TRBV24-1 and TRBJ1-2; a possible D gene is TRBD1 (5 bases). The CDR3 runs 13 residues. V was pared by 4 bases and J by 9 bases, with 14 bases between. From germline, CDR1 is KGHDR and CDR2 SFDVKD. For the CDR3, the DNA is TGTGCCACCAGTGACTCAGGGACCAGCAGCTACACCTTC. Translating it yields CATSDSGTSSYTF.

This clonotype was counted many times. J is TRBJ2-3 and V is TRBV6-2 or TRBV6-3, with no clear D. This CDR3 has 11 residues. Trimming took off 5 bases at V and 6 bases at J, with 6 bases between the two ends. The germline CDR1 and CDR2 sequences are MNHEY and SVGEGT. In DNA, the CDR3 is TGTGCCAGCAGTGACTTGGATACGCAGTATTTT. Translating gives CASSDLDTQYF.

The rearrangement links TRBV20-1 to TRBJ2-4; TRBD1 matches at 9 bases. The V gene end was trimmed by 3 bases and the J gene end by 0 bases; junction bases not matched to a gene: 6. Germline V gene lookup returns CDR1 DFQATT and CDR2 SNEGSKA (reference sequence). The CDR3 length is 16 residues. The CDR3 nucleotides are TGCAGTGCTAGCCGGGACAGGGTAATAGCCAAAAACATTCAGTACTTC. The encoded protein is CSASRDRVIAKNIQYF.

The chain combines TRBV7-2 with TRBJ1-3; D unresolved. Germline loops: CDR1 SGHTA, CDR2 FQGNSA. The CDR3 is 12 amino acids. Trimming removed 5 bases from V and 8 bases from J, with 10 bases in between. This CDR3 reads CASSHGSDTIYF. DNA for the CDR3: TGTGCCAGCAGCCACGGTTCTGACACCATATATTTT.